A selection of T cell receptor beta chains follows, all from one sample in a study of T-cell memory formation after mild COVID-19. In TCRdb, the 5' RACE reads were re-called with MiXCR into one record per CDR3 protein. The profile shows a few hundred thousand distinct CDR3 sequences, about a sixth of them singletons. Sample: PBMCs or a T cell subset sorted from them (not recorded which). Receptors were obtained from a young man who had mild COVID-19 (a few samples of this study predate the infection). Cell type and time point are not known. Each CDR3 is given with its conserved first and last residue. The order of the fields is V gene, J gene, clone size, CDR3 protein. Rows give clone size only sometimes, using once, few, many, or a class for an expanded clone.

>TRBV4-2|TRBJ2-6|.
CASSQVSSTGANVLTF
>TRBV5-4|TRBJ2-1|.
CASSLYREQFF
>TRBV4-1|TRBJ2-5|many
CASSQVGLKTQYF
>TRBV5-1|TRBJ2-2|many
CASSLIGNTGELFF
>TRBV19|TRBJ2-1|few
CASSIDSQGRYNEQFF
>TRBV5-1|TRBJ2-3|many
CASSLSSGGSTDTQYF
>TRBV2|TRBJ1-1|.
CASFKREAFF
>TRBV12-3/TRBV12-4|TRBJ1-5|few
CASTREGVGNQPQHF
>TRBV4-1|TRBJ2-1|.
CASSQFVGSYNEQFF
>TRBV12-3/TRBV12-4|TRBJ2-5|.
CASSLSQGRETQYF
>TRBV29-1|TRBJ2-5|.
CSVVGRGGGETQYF
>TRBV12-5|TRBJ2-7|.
CASRDRRSYEQYF
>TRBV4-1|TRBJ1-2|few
CASSQRAEAPHGYTF
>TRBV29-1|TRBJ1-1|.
CSVGGQRDSTEAFF
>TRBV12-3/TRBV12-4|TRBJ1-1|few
CASSFYKATALEAFF
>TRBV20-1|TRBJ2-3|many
CSAFQGGPNTQYF
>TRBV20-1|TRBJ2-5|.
CSAPQFGTVGETQYF
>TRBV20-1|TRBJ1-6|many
CSARAEFNSPLHF
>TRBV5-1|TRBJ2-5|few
CASSTRLAQYF
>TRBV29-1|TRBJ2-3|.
CSVLSGGSTDTQYF
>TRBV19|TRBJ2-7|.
CASRGQGVLDEQYF
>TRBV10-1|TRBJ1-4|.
CASSESDKGDIGKLFF
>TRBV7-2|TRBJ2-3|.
CASSLQWGARVDTQYF
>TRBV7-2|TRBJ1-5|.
CASSSGGYSNQPQHF
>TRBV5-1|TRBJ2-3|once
CASTAAGVHHSTDTQYF
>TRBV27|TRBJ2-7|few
CASSGGVGTGTSEQYF
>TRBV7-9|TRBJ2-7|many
CASSLGDGYSF
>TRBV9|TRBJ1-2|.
CASSALQGASGYTF
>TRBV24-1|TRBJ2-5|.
CATSDPPRETQYF
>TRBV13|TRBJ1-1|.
CASSAQGRGTEAFF
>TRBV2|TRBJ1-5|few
CASSTTGVQPQHF
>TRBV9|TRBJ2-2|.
CASSDAGARSGELFF
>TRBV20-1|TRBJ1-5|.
CSASIQGNSNQPQHF
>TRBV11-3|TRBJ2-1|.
CASSPDRYYNEQFF
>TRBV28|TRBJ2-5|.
CASSPGDSRQETQYF